A selection of T cell receptor beta chains follows, all from one sample in a study of cytomegalovirus exposure and HLA in healthy donors. Only in-frame clones appear in the TCRdb table, and some are missing; sequencing was by immunoSEQ multiplex PCR. This table holds hundreds of thousands of clones, 83% found once. Input material: PBMCs. All receptors derive from a woman under 30 in good health and CMV-seronegative. The CDR3 runs from the conserved cysteine through the conserved F or W. Fields, in order: V gene, J gene, D gene, clone size, CDR3 protein, CDR3 DNA. D genes are given only for firm matches. Size is stated for part of the rows, as once, few or many counts, or as a class when the clone is expanded.

>TRBV7-6|TRBJ2-7|.|.
CASSLQEGGPTYEQYF
TGTGCCAGCAGCTTACAAGAAGGGGGACCCACCTACGAGCAGTACTTC
>TRBV25-1|TRBJ1-2|.|.
CASLGTGHKNNYGYTF
TGTGCCAGCTTAGGAACAGGGCATAAAAATAACTATGGCTACACCTTC
>TRBV5-1|TRBJ1-4|.|once
CASSLAGQLATNEKLFF
TGCGCCAGCAGCTTGGCTGGGCAGTTGGCAACTAATGAAAAACTGTTTTTT
>TRBV10-3|TRBJ2-1|.|.
CAISGPGKNEQFF
TGTGCCATCAGTGGCCCGGGGAAGAATGAGCAGTTCTTC
>TRBV9|TRBJ1-1|.|.
CASSYGGGLAEAFF
TGTGCCAGCAGTTACGGGGGGGGCTTGGCTGAAGCTTTCTTT
>TRBV12-5|TRBJ1-1|.|.
CALGRGTEAFF
TGTGCCCTTGGACGTGGCACTGAAGCTTTCTTT
>TRBV10-2|TRBJ1-1|TRBD1|.
CASKPGTGGFEAFF
TGCGCCAGCAAGCCGGGGACAGGGGGATTTGAAGCTTTCTTT
>TRBV15|TRBJ2-1|TRBD2|.
CATSLSTSGNGYEQFF
TGTGCCACCAGCTTATCGACTAGCGGGAACGGCTATGAGCAGTTCTTC
>TRBV4-1|TRBJ2-1|.|.
CASSRAGTDNEQFF
TGCGCCAGCAGCCGGGCTGGGACCGACAATGAGCAGTTCTTC
>TRBV27|TRBJ2-7|.|.
CATSRLTSASYEQYF
TGTGCCACCTCACGTCTTACGTCGGCCAGCTACGAGCAGTACTTC
>TRBV11-2|TRBJ2-3|.|once
CASSLQWDTQYF
TGTGCCAGCAGCTTGCAGTGGGATACGCAGTATTTT
>TRBV7-9|TRBJ2-1|TRBD2|.
CASSMGTSGRNYNEQFF
TGTGCCAGCAGCATGGGGACTAGCGGGAGGAACTACAATGAGCAGTTCTTC
>TRBV2|TRBJ2-5|.|.
CASSRGEETQYF
TGTGCCAGCAGTAGGGGTGAAGAGACCCAGTACTTC
>TRBV18|TRBJ2-7|TRBD2|once
CASSRGTSGVNEQYF
TGTGCCAGCTCTCGGGGGACTAGCGGGGTTAACGAGCAGTACTTC
>TRBV2|TRBJ1-5|.|.
CASKIERNQPQHF
TGTGCCAGCAAGATTGAGCGCAATCAGCCCCAGCATTTT
>TRBV6-6|TRBJ1-2|.|.
CASSYYRDKIGYTF
TGTGCCAGCAGTTACTACCGGGATAAAATTGGCTACACCTTC
>TRBV6-5|TRBJ2-5|.|once
CASSYSIGRETQYF
TGTGCCAGCAGTTACTCGATAGGGAGGGAGACCCAGTACTTC
>TRBV7-8|TRBJ2-1|TRBD1|.
CASSLFRGTGGMDEQFF
TGTGCCAGCAGCTTGTTTCGAGGGACAGGGGGCATGGATGAGCAGTTCTTC
>TRBV25-1|TRBJ2-2|.|.
CASSGARGAWNTGELFF
TGTGCCAGCAGTGGGGCCCGGGGGGCCTGGAACACCGGGGAGCTGTTTTTT
>TRBV9|TRBJ1-2|.|.
CASSVEPGAGYTF
TGTGCCAGCAGCGTAGAACCGGGGGCGGGCTACACCTTC
>TRBV5-1|TRBJ1-2|.|once
CASSLGQPANYGYTF
TGCGCCAGCAGCTTGGGTCAGCCAGCTAACTATGGCTACACCTTC
>TRBV2|TRBJ1-5|.|.
CASSDSRPYNQPQHF
TGTGCCAGCAGTGATAGTCGGCCATACAATCAGCCCCAGCATTTT
>TRBV28|TRBJ1-2|.|once
CASSLLWQGNGYTF
TGTGCCAGCAGTTTATTGTGGCAGGGAAATGGCTACACCTTC
>TRBV10-3|TRBJ1-2|.|.
CAISREGANYGYTF
TGTGCCATCAGCCGAGAGGGGGCTAACTATGGCTACACCTTC
>TRBV30|TRBJ2-2|.|few
CAWRGISTGELFF
TGTGCCTGGAGGGGGATAAGCACCGGGGAGCTGTTTTTT
>TRBV27|TRBJ2-7|TRBD1|.
CASSLSTGVYEQYF
TGTGCCAGCAGTTTATCGACAGGGGTTTACGAGCAGTACTTC
>TRBV5-1|TRBJ2-3|TRBD2|.
CASSAGLAGRWDTQYF
TGCGCCAGCAGCGCCGGACTAGCGGGGAGGTGGGATACGCAGTATTTT
>TRBV30|TRBJ2-7|TRBD1|.
CAWSGGSGQGVNVGIEQYF
TGTGCCTGGAGTGGAGGAAGTGGGCAGGGGGTAAATGTGGGCATCGAGCAGTACTTC
>TRBV5-5|TRBJ2-5|TRBD2|.
CASRFRGEETQYF
TGTGCCAGCAGGTTCCGGGGGGAAGAGACCCAGTACTTC
>TRBV7-2|TRBJ2-6|.|.
CASSLASGANVLTF
TGTGCCAGCAGCTTAGCGTCTGGGGCCAACGTCCTGACTTTC
>TRBV11-2|TRBJ2-5|.|.
CASSLGVGRYQETQYF
TGTGCCAGCAGCTTAGGGGTCGGACGGTACCAAGAGACCCAGTACTTC
>TRBV2|TRBJ2-1|.|.
CASLRDNEQFF
TGTGCCAGCTTGAGGGACAATGAGCAGTTCTTC
>TRBV27|TRBJ2-3|TRBD1|.
CASSTGGSTDTQYF
TGTGCCAGCTCCACAGGGGGAAGCACAGATACGCAGTATTTT
>TRBV10-3|TRBJ2-7|.|.
CAISERSEQYF
TGTGCCATCAGTGAGCGCTCCGAGCAGTACTTC
>TRBV5-1|TRBJ1-1|TRBD1|.
CASSLGSQGAGTEAFF
TGCGCCAGCAGCTTGGGCTCGCAGGGGGCCGGAACTGAAGCTTTCTTT
>TRBV28|TRBJ2-7|.|.
CASSSSTAYEQYF
TGTGCCAGCAGTTCCTCTACCGCCTACGAGCAGTACTTC
>TRBV15|TRBJ1-1|.|.
CATSRDWTMNTEAFF
TGTGCCACCAGCAGAGATTGGACCATGAACACTGAAGCTTTCTTT
>TRBV4-1|TRBJ2-7|.|.
CASSQLESYEQYF
TGCGCCAGCAGCCAATTGGAGTCCTACGAGCAGTACTTC
>TRBV27|TRBJ1-2|.|few
CASSFSGERGYTF
TGTGCCAGCAGTTTCTCGGGGGAGCGTGGCTACACCTTC
>TRBV2|TRBJ2-7|.|.
CATNPDEQYF
TGTGCCACCAACCCCGACGAGCAGTACTTC
>TRBV6-5|TRBJ2-2|TRBD1|.
CASRAGTGNTGELFF
TGTGCCAGCAGGGCCGGGACAGGAAACACCGGGGAGCTGTTTTTT
>TRBV5-6|TRBJ2-3|.|few
CASSLAQASTDTQYF
TGTGCCAGCAGCTTGGCACAGGCTAGCACAGATACGCAGTATTTT
>TRBV5-4|TRBJ1-1|.|many
CASSLLGETEAFF
TGTGCCAGCAGCTTGTTGGGGGAGACTGAAGCTTTCTTT
>TRBV9|TRBJ2-3|.|.
CASSVGGGPDTQYF
TGTGCCAGCAGCGTAGGTGGGGGGCCAGATACGCAGTATTTT
>TRBV27|TRBJ1-2|.|.
CASSQIGSSYGYTF
TGTGCCAGCAGTCAAATCGGGTCGAGCTATGGCTACACCTTC
>TRBV6-1|TRBJ1-3|TRBD1|once
CASSGQGAGGNTIYF
TGTGCCAGCAGTGGACAGGGGGCAGGCGGAAACACCATATATTTT
>TRBV2|TRBJ1-2|.|.
CASSLTGTGYTF
TGTGCCAGCAGTCTTACAGGGACCGGCTACACCTTC